This TCR beta chain was captured by sequencing in a study of T cells after yellow fever vaccination. TCRdb re-called the 5' RACE reads through MiXCR, storing one row per CDR3 protein. The top ten clones hold roughly an eighth of a sample with some 500,000 distinct CDR3 sequences, approximately 15% of them seen once. This CDR3 comprises 12 residues. V dropped 2 bases and J dropped 7 bases, with 5 bases sitting between them. This sequence was found in a man aged 25 to 40 who received the YFV17D yellow fever vaccine. The sample consisted of PBMCs, taken on the day of the yellow fever booster vaccination. This chain links TRBV12-3 or TRBV12-4 with TRBJ2-2, with D uncertain. The CDR3 nucleotides read TGTGCCAGCAGTTTAATCAGCGGGGAGCTGTTTTTT. Protein product: CASSLISGELFF.